This T cell receptor (beta chain) was sequenced for a study of CD8+ T cells in alopecia areata. Whole-study findings and limits: Sharing of TCR sequences between patients (possibly for HLA-related reasons) was less clear than in mice.

Points on this clone: Its antigen remains unknown.

It was cDNA, reverse transcribed from extracted RNA, that served as the sequencing template. Sequenced by immunoSEQ multiplex PCR; TCRdb stores in-frame clones only, minus some. The sample shows around 36,000 clones, 45% to 65% of them seen only once. Once sorted, CD4+ cells from four or five patients yielded CD25+CD127- cells. Lesional scalp tissue (obtained by punch biopsy) and peripheral blood were collected from alopecia areata patients. CDR3 size: 14 residues. Germline CDR1 SGHNT, CDR2 YENEEA. V lost 5 bases and J lost 2, with 12 bases in between. This chain joins TRBV11-3 and TRBJ1-1; possibly TRBD1 for D (6 bases). Sequencing was performed on CD4+ Tregs sorted from blood. The sequence was collected from a human donor with alopecia areata. As DNA, the CDR3 is TGTGCCAGCAGCCCCGGGGGCCGTAACACTGAAGCTTTCTTT. Protein product: CASSPGGRNTEAFF.